Below are 5 T cell receptor beta chains sequenced from a single sample in a study of blood T cell repertoires in COVID-19. Here immunoSEQ multiplex PCR was the method, and the copy in TCRdb shows in-frame clones only, minus some. The table shows roughly 280,000 clones, with around 89% occurring only once. Sample: PBMCs or T cells enriched from blood (not recorded which). Receptor source: a woman between 50 and 59 years old who had recovered from COVID-19.

As for this clone: Sequence at one end of the junction differs from germline and may be a read error. The chain uses TRBV7-7 and TRBJ2-1; the D gene is possibly TRBD2 (5 bases). Germline V gene sequence: CDR1 SSHAT, CDR2 FNYEAQ (reference sequence). This CDR3 has 15 residues. The CDR3, as DNA: TGTGCTAGCAGCTTAGAAGCGGCCTCCTACAATGAGCAGTTCTTC. It codes for CASSLEAASYNEQFF.

This rearrangement joins TRBV2 to TRBJ1-1, with D possibly matching TRBD1 (6 bases). With 5 bases removed from V and 4 bases from J, the gap between germline ends came to 20 bases. The CDR3 extends over 16 amino acids. Looked up from germline, CDR1 is SNHLY and CDR2 is FYNNEI. The CDR3 sequence is CASSSTSQGTGTEAFF. The CDR3 nucleotides read TGTGCCAGCAGTTCCACATCACAGGGTACGGGCACTGAAGCTTTCTTT.

The chain uses TRBV28 and TRBJ2-4; 8 bases are shared with TRBD1. There are 15 residues in the CDR3. The germline gives CDR1 MDHEN, CDR2 SYDVKM. The V gene end was trimmed by 5 bases and the J gene end by 1 base; junction bases not matched to a gene: 4. The CDR3 spells CASSPRTGAKNIQYF. The CDR3 DNA is TGTGCCAGCAGTCCTCGGACAGGGGCCAAAAACATTCAGTACTTC.

This chain connects TRBV5-1 to TRBJ2-3; TRBD2 agrees at 14 bases. This CDR3 comprises 18 residues. CDR1 and CDR2 (germline): SGHRS, YFSETQ. J gave up 4 bases and V 0 bases, and 7 bases lay outside the gene matches. Written as DNA, the CDR3 is TGCGCCAGCAGCTTGGGGGTGACTAGCGGGAGGGCCCCAGATACGCAGTATTTT. Translated: CASSLGVTSGRAPDTQYF.

This clone was observed once. The rearrangement uses TRBV19 and TRBJ2-1, with TRBD1 matching over 8 bases. The CDR3 spans 17 residues. Losses at the gene ends were 7 bases for V and 4 bases for J; bases not matched to a gene: 15. Germline CDR1 is LNHDA and CDR2 is SQIVND (reference sequence). The CDR3 DNA follows: TGTGCCAGTAAACAGCTATCTACAGGGGGAACGTACAATGAGCAGTTCTTC. This codes for CASKQLSTGGTYNEQFF.